This T cell receptor beta chain is from a study of metastatic and nonmetastatic thyroid tumors (dated by TCRdb to between 2020 and 2021). In the study overall: Repertoires were compared across peripheral blood and tumor or nodule tissue samples from malignant and benign thyroid patients. General findings and caveats noted by the study authors: TCR beta diversity was reported as significantly higher in malignant tumors than in benign nodules, in both blood and tumor samples.

The CDR3, from cysteine to phenylalanine, totals 13 residues. Only the CDR3 portion is preserved as DNA: 39 bases, with reading frame beginning at the first base. Per the germline V gene, KGHSH is the CDR1 and LQKENI is the CDR2. V is reduced by 5 bases and J by 3 bases, leaving a spacing of 10 bases between them. None of the patients had been given any treatment before thyroid surgery. Using T-cell receptor beta sequencing, the study looked back at clinical samples from patients collected from about 2011 to 2018. Libraries came from PCR. TCRdb names Illumina HiSeq 4000 as the instrument used. The TCR beta-chain CDR3 region of each patient was profiled by high-throughput sequencing. In the original analysis: CDR3 differences across clinicopathological groups were used to build a classifier for discriminating distant-metastatic papillary thyroid cancer patients. The Shannon index was used to assess repertoire diversity, and the Morisita-Horn index was used to assess tumor-blood repertoire similarity. The public reads were run again by TCRdb, first through fastp at Q25 and then through MiXCR, and only productive beta chains were kept. TCRdb, not the original authors, processed these V and J calls. In this sample the table shows 30,000 to 35,000 clones, 25% to 35% of which occur a single time. 7.8% of the sample is in the top ten clones.

This clone was seen repeatedly, ten times or more. It lacks a known antigen. Base qualities are not at hand, and no much larger clone is one base apart. The sequence joins TRBV18 to TRBJ1-1; the D gene remains uncertain. Material: blood. The source of this sequence is a female donor with papillary thyroid cancer or a benign thyroid nodule (not recorded which). Some clones in this sample may be carry-over from other donors' samples. The CDR3 loop reads CASSSELYTEAFF. The sequenced DNA: TGTGCCAGCTCATCAGAGCTCTACACTGAAGCTTTCTTT.